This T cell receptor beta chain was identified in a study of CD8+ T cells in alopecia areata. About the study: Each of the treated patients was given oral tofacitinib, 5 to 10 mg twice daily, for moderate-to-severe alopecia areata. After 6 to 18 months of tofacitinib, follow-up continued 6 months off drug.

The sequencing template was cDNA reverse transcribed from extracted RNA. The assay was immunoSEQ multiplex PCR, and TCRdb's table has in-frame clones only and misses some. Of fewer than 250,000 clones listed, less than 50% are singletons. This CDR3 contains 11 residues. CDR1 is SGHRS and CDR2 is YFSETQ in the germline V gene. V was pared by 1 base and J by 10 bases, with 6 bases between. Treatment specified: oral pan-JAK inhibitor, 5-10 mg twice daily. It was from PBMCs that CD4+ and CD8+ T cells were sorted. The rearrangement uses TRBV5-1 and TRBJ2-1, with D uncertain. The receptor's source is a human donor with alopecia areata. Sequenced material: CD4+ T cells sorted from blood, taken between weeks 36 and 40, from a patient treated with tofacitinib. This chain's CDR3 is CASSLSEEQFF. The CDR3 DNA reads TGCGCCAGCAGCTTGTCGGAAGAGCAGTTCTTC.